Shown below are 15 T cell receptor beta chains from a single sample sequenced in a study of T cells in Graves' hyperthyroidism and ophthalmopathy. Researchers amplified the TCR beta CDR3 regions from RNA transcripts. During a first-round RT-PCR of the TCR CDR3, the HTBI primer set was used. TCRdb re-analysed the multiplex PCR reads in MiXCR, keeping a single row per CDR3 protein. The data show hundreds of thousands of distinct CDR3 sequences, with about 15% seen just once and about 4% held by the top ten. Sequencing was carried out using blood. These receptors all stem from a middle-aged woman with Graves' ophthalmopathy.

J is TRBJ2-7 and V is TRBV7-3, with TRBD2 identical over 8 bases. The CDR3 runs to 16 residues. The V gene's germline CDR1 is SGHTA and CDR2 FQGTGA. The trim removed 6 bases at V and 3 bases at J, leaving 13 bases unmatched. The CDR3: CASSSARVAGSYEQYF. CDR3 coding DNA: TGTGCCAGCAGTTCCGCACGCGTAGCGGGGAGCTACGAGCAGTACTTC.

This clonotype showed up many times. This rearrangement joins TRBV20-1 to TRBJ1-1; maybe TRBD1 (5 bases). The CDR3 covers 15 residues. Germline V gene lookup returns CDR1 DFQATT and CDR2 SNEGSKA (reference sequence). V was clipped by 5 bases and J by 0 bases, with 16 bases between them. The CDR3 protein is CSAGTGGLVNTEAFF. The DNA for the CDR3 is TGCAGTGCTGGGACCGGGGGTTTGGTGAACACTGAAGCTTTCTTT.

This clonotype was detected ten times or more. This chain connects TRBV15 to TRBJ1-5; the match to TRBD1 covers 8 bases. CDR1 and CDR2 (germline): LNHNV, YYDKDF (reference sequence). The junction had 6 bases not matched to a gene; V was cut back by 4 bases and J by 7 bases. The CDR3 loop spans 14 amino acids. The CDR3 DNA sequence: TGTGCCACCAGCACCGCGGACAGGGAACAGCCCCAGCATTTT. This sequence encodes CATSTADREQPQHF.

This clonotype was recorded many times. The rearrangement joins TRBV29-1 to TRBJ2-7; no firm D call. V was trimmed by 2 bases and J by 0 bases, leaving 17 bases between them. CDR3 length: 16 amino acids. The germline V gene encodes CDR1 SQVTM and CDR2 ANQGSEA. As DNA, the CDR3 is TGCAGCGTTGAACTAACCGGAACCTCCCACTCCTACGAGCAGTACTTC. Protein product: CSVELTGTSHSYEQYF.

This clonotype was seen ten or more times. V gene TRBV30 combines with J gene TRBJ2-6, with D possibly matching TRBD2 (5 bases). The V end lost 1 base, the J end lost 1 base, and 5 bases lay between the germline ends. There are 14 residues in the CDR3. Germline V gene sequence: CDR1 GTSNPN, CDR2 SVGIG (reference sequence). CDR3 loop: CAWSAGSGANVLTF. CDR3 coding DNA: TGTGCCTGGAGTGCGGGATCTGGGGCCAACGTCCTGACTTTC.

This clonotype has a count of ten or more. The CDR3 DNA is TGTGCCAGCAGACTAGCGGGAGACCCCTCCTACGAGCAGTACTTC. Encoded protein: CASRLAGDPSYEQYF. The V call is TRBV6-1, the J call TRBJ2-7; 11 positions agree with TRBD2. Trimming removed 6 bases from V and 0 bases from J; junction bases left unmatched: 4. The CDR3 contains 15 residues. The germline CDR1 and CDR2 sequences are MNHNS and SASEGT.

In the case of this clonotype: Possible read error: a much larger clone is one base away. The rearrangement links TRBV27 to TRBJ1-1; maybe TRBD1 (5 bases). The CDR3 spans 16 residues. CDR1 MNHEY and CDR2 SMNVEV come from the germline V gene (reference sequence). Trimming removed 4 bases at V and 1 base at J, with 16 bases between. The CDR3 sequence is CASSSRTRAPNTEAFF. The CDR3, as DNA: TGTGCCAGCAGTTCCCGGACAAGGGCCCCGAACACTGAAGCTTTCTTT.

This CDR3 is CASSPPEGVSYEQYF. The CDR3 DNA sequence: TGTGCCAGCTCACCGCCGGAAGGAGTCTCCTACGAGCAGTACTTC. The V gene is TRBV18, the J gene TRBJ2-7; D gene uncertain. V was clipped by 3 bases and J by 0 bases, with 12 bases between them. This CDR3 is 15 amino acids long. Germline V CDR1 and CDR2: KGHSH, LQKENI.

Note on this clonotype: One junction end does not reproduce the germline sequence, and a read error may be involved. The rearrangement uses TRBV10-3 and TRBJ2-5, with 11 positions matching TRBD2. Germline V CDR1 and CDR2: ENHRY, SYGVKD. This CDR3 is 19 amino acids long. The CDR3 bases are TGTGCCATCAGTGACAACTTAAAATCTAGCGGGAGGCCTCAAGAGACCAAGTACTTC. Protein sequence: CAISDNLKSSGRPQETKYF.

Ten or more counts support this clonotype. The chain uses TRBV5-4 and TRBJ1-1, with D perhaps TRBD1 (6 bases). This CDR3 region has 15 residues. The V and J ends lost 2 bases and 6 bases respectively, with 17 bases between them. Looked up from germline, CDR1 is SGHNT and CDR2 is YYREEE (reference sequence). CDR3 amino acids: CASSLPTRQGSEAFF. Written as DNA, the CDR3 is TGTGCCAGCAGCTTACCTACACGCCAGGGGTCTGAAGCTTTCTTT.

This clonotype was counted only a few times. The gene calls are TRBV6-5 and TRBJ2-7; 9 bases map to TRBD1. The CDR3 sequence is 15 residues long. The germline V gene encodes CDR1 MNHEY and CDR2 SVGAGI. The trim removed 6 bases at V and 0 bases at J, leaving 6 bases unmatched. CDR3 nucleotide sequence: TGTGCCAGCAGCTATACGGACAGGGGCTCCTACGAGCAGTACTTC. Its translation is CASSYTDRGSYEQYF.

In its sample, this clonotype was seen many times. This rearrangement joins TRBV20-1 to TRBJ2-5, with D possibly being TRBD2 (6 bases). Trimming removed 1 base from V and 5 bases from J, with 23 bases in between. This CDR3 is built from 17 residues. CDR1 and CDR2 (germline): DFQATT, SNEGSKA (reference sequence). The CDR3 spells CSARGILLTGAWETQYF. The CDR3 DNA reads as TGCAGTGCTAGAGGAATACTTTTGACGGGAGCATGGGAGACCCAGTACTTC.

At least ten counts were recorded for this clonotype. The gene calls are TRBV6-2 or TRBV6-3 and TRBJ2-5; possibly TRBD2 for D (5 bases). V lost 6 bases and J 1 base, leaving 18 bases between the germline ends. Germline V gene lookup returns CDR1 MNHEY and CDR2 SVGEGT. The CDR3 is 16 amino acids. CDR3 residues: CASRRLDGGFQETQYF. The CDR3 nucleotides are TGTGCCAGCAGACGCCTCGATGGAGGTTTCCAAGAGACCCAGTACTTC.

This clonotype came up a few times. J is TRBJ2-7 and V is TRBV20-1; TRBD2 matches 12 bases. The germline CDR1 and CDR2 sequences are DFQATT and SNEGSKA (reference sequence). J gave up 6 bases and V 4 bases, and 4 bases lay outside the gene matches. The CDR3 contains 13 residues. CDR3 nucleotides: TGCAGTGCTATACTAGCGGGAGGAGGCGAGCAGTACTTC. Translation gives CSAILAGGGEQYF.

The sample holds many counts of this clonotype. The chain is built from TRBV6-5 and TRBJ2-7, with 9 positions matching TRBD2. The CDR3 contains 15 residues. Germline CDR1 is MNHEY and CDR2 is SVGAGI. The V segment lost 0 bases and the J segment 6 bases; nucleotides outside the gene matches: 6. The DNA for the CDR3 is TGTGCCAGCAGTTACTCGTTAGCGGGAGTGGGCGAGCAGTACTTC. Residues: CASSYSLAGVGEQYF.